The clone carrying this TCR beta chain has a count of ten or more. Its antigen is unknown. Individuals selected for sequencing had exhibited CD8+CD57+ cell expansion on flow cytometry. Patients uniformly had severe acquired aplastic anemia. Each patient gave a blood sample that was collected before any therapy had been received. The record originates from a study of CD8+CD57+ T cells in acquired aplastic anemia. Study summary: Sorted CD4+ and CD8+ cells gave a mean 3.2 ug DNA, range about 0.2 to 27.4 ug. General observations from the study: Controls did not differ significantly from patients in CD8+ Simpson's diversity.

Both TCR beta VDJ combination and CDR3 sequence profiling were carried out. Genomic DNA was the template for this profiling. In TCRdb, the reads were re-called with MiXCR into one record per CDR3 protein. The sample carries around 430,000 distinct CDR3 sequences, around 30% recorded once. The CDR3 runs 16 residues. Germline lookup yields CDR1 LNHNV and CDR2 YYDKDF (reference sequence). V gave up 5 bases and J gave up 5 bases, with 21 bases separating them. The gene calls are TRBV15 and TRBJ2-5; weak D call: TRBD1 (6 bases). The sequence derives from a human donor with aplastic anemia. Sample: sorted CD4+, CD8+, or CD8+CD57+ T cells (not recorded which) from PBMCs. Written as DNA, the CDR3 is TGTGCCACCAGCCCACGACAGGTATCCTTTGGGGAGACCCAGTACTTC. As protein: CATSPRQVSFGETQYF.